The clone carrying this T cell receptor beta chain appeared once. Its target is unknown. Reverse transcription used about 0.45 to 1 ug RNA and random hexamers. Across 54 Vbeta and 13 Jbeta, TCR beta CDR3 was amplified with immunoSEQ multiplex PCR. TCRdb independently ran MiXCR on the immunoSEQ multiplex PCR reads; one entry per CDR3 protein. The sample contains 170,000 or so distinct CDR3 sequences, roughly 92% of which appear only once. TCR beta sequences were obtained from blood CD8+ and CD4+ T cells. The sample is drawn from a study of CD8 T cells in Susac syndrome. Study context: The Susac syndrome patients were therapy-naive, on corticosteroids, or on intravenous immunoglobulin alone at blood draw.

Whole-study results and caveats: Where Susac syndrome CD4+ T cell repertoires were concerned, no clonal expansion was evident.

The CDR3 covers 14 residues. Germline CDR1 LNHNV, CDR2 YYDKDF (reference sequence). The V end was cut by 0 bases, the J end by 6 bases, with 9 bases between. The receptor was derived from a human donor with Susac syndrome. V usage is TRBV15 and J usage is TRBJ2-4; D remains unclear. What was sequenced was CD4+ T cells from PBMCs. This CDR3 reads CATSRDLGGNIQYF. For the CDR3, the DNA is TGTGCCACCAGCAGAGATCTAGGCGGAAACATTCAGTACTTC.